These 13 T cell receptor beta chains originate from one sample sequenced in a study of cytomegalovirus exposure and HLA in healthy donors. Primers for the PCR totalled 60 Vbeta and 13 Jbeta. The protocol was immunoSEQ multiplex PCR, while the TCRdb copy is restricted to in-frame clones and leaves out a portion. The table lists under 200,000 clones, over 9.5% of them singletons. The sequenced sample was PBMCs. All receptors come from a man aged 45-65 years in good health and CMV-seropositive.

The sample holds a few counts of this clone. One end of the junction varies from germline; a read error may be responsible. This sequence joins TRBV7-8 and TRBJ1-1; D uncertain. From germline, CDR1 is SGHVS and CDR2 FQNEAQ. The CDR3 spans 13 residues. CDR3 sequence reads: CASSLVMNSEAFF. DNA for the CDR3: TGTGCCAGCAGCTTAGTCATGAACAGTGAAGCTTTCTTT.

In this sample, this clone turned up a few times. This chain links TRBV27 with TRBJ2-3, with 8 bases lining up with TRBD2. The CDR3 is 13 residues long. The germline CDR1 and CDR2 sequences are MNHEY and SMNVEV (reference sequence). Trimming at V came to 7 bases and at J to 1 base, leaving 1 base not matched to a gene. The CDR3 sequence is CASKAGGTDTQYF. The DNA of the CDR3 is TGTGCCAGCAAAGCGGGGGGCACAGATACGCAGTATTTT.

This sequence joins TRBV29-1 and TRBJ1-2, with unresolved D. The CDR3 is 13 amino acids. V was clipped by 6 bases and J by 0 bases, with 11 bases between them. From germline, CDR1 is SQVTM and CDR2 ANQGSEA. This CDR3 is CSVVTQANYGYTF. DNA of the CDR3: TGCAGCGTCGTAACCCAGGCTAACTATGGCTACACCTTC.

This clone was picked up a small number of times. The rearrangement joins TRBV6-5 to TRBJ1-4; possible D gene TRBD1, 5 bases. The CDR3 consists of 15 residues. V was cut by 4 bases and J by 0 bases, with 9 bases left in between. CDR1 and CDR2 (germline): MNHEY, SVGAGI. The CDR3 DNA follows: TGTGCCAGCAGTTCCCAGGGTGCAACTAATGAAAAACTGTTTTTT. It yields the protein CASSSQGATNEKLFF.

CDR3 region: CSSQVHQYNTEAFF. CDR3 bases: TGCAGCTCCCAGGTCCATCAATATAACACTGAAGCTTTCTTT. The chain uses TRBV29-1 and TRBJ1-1; no clear D. The V and J ends lost 8 bases and 2 bases respectively, with 18 bases between them. This CDR3 comprises 14 residues. Germline CDR1 and CDR2: SQVTM and ANQGSEA.

CDR3 DNA sequence: TGTGCCAGCAGCACCAGGGGGGCCGGAACGGACACTGAAGCTTTCTTT. This sequence encodes CASSTRGAGTDTEAFF. This chain joins TRBV5-5 and TRBJ1-1; 7 positions agree with TRBD1. The CDR3 contains 16 residues. The ends lost 4 bases at V and 3 bases at J; junction bases unmatched: 12. Germline V lookup: CDR1 SGHKS, CDR2 YYEKEE (reference sequence).

This clone was observed a few times. The chain links TRBV5-1 to TRBJ2-3; 12 positions agree with TRBD2. CDR3 size: 16 residues. Germline V gene data show CDR1 as SGHRS and CDR2 as YFSETQ. V was clipped by 2 bases and J by 5 bases; unmatched bases: 6. This CDR3 reads CASSLGLAGGLDTQYF. The DNA of the CDR3 is TGCGCCAGCAGCTTAGGGCTAGCGGGGGGGCTAGATACGCAGTATTTT.

This clone was observed a few times. The CDR3 region has the DNA TGTGCCAGTAGTATCCGGGCCCAGGGGGTTTCCTCTGGGGCCAACGTCCTGACTTTC. It is translated as CASSIRAQGVSSGANVLTF. This chain joins TRBV19 and TRBJ2-6, with 7 nucleotides matching TRBD1. The CDR3 has 19 amino acids. Germline V gene lookup returns CDR1 LNHDA and CDR2 SQIVND (reference sequence). V dropped 3 bases and J dropped 0; count of bases not matched to a gene: 11.

This clone was counted between two and nine times. This sequence joins TRBV5-4 and TRBJ1-2; 7 bases map to TRBD1. This CDR3 is 15 amino acids long. Per the germline V gene, CDR1 is SGHNT and CDR2 is YYREEE (reference sequence). After removal of 6 bases from V and 7 bases from J, the junction contained 15 bases not matched to a gene. CDR3 DNA sequence: TGTGCCAGCACCTGGACAGGAGGGAGTTCGGGTGGCTACACCTTC. Translation gives CASTWTGGSSGGYTF.

Only a few counts were recorded for this clone. The V call is TRBV11-3, the J call TRBJ2-2; D ambiguous. Trimming pared 10 bases from V and 0 bases from J, leaving 9 bases between. Germline V gives CDR1 SGHNT, CDR2 YENEEA. CDR3 size: 13 residues. CDR3 DNA: TGTGCCACCCCTTTAACGAACACCGGGGAGCTGTTTTTT. This codes for CATPLTNTGELFF.

The rearrangement joins TRBV4-3 to TRBJ2-2; tentative D call: TRBD1 (5 bases). Trimming pared 4 bases from V and 0 bases from J, leaving 6 bases between. From germline, CDR1 is LGHNA and CDR2 YSLEER. The CDR3 covers 14 residues. The CDR3 protein is CASSLGPNTGELFF. The CDR3 DNA follows: TGCGCCAGCAGCCTGGGGCCGAACACCGGGGAGCTGTTTTTT.

This clone was observed a handful of times. The rearrangement links TRBV5-4 to TRBJ1-2; D not resolved. CDR1 and CDR2 from the germline V gene are SGHNT and YYREEE (reference sequence). The CDR3 loop spans 14 amino acids. The V end was cut by 0 bases, the J end by 0 bases, with 6 bases between. CDR3 in DNA: TGTGCCAGCAGCTTGGACAGAGCTAACTATGGCTACACCTTC. Translated: CASSLDRANYGYTF.

The rearrangement joins TRBV6-5 to TRBJ1-4; tentatively, D is TRBD1 (6 bases). CDR1 and CDR2 (germline): MNHEY, SVGAGI. CDR3 length: 15 residues. With 2 bases removed from V and 5 bases from J, the gap between germline ends came to 12 bases. The CDR3 protein is CASSYRGTPNEKLFF. As DNA, the CDR3 is TGTGCCAGCAGTTACAGGGGGACACCGAATGAAAAACTGTTTTTT.